This T cell receptor (beta chain) is drawn from a study of cytomegalovirus exposure and HLA in healthy donors. Whole-study context: Unique TCRs numbering roughly 85 million, obtained from HLA-typed donors, made up an early data release.

The PCR ran on 60 Vbeta and 13 Jbeta primers. Clones were read by immunoSEQ multiplex PCR, and TCRdb kept only the in-frame ones, dropping some. Among more than 140,000 clones listed, about 79% were seen once. Germline V gives CDR1 GTSNPN, CDR2 SVGIG (reference sequence). The V end lost 5 bases, the J end lost 1 base, and 8 bases lay between the germline ends. The CDR3 totals 12 residues. The receptor was derived from a male donor in good health and CMV-seronegative. The chain is built from TRBV30 and TRBJ1-1, with D tentatively TRBD1 (6 bases). Sequenced sample: PBMCs. CDR3 coding DNA: TGTGCCTGGCAACAGGGGAACACTGAAGCTTTCTTT. Its protein product is CAWQQGNTEAFF.